A single T cell receptor (beta chain) is shown here with its context. V was clipped by 3 bases and J by 5 bases; unmatched bases: 7. Germline CDR1 KGHSH, CDR2 LQKENI. The CDR3 spans 15 residues. The entry originates in a study of blood T cell repertoires in COVID-19. The protocol was immunoSEQ multiplex PCR, while the TCRdb copy is restricted to in-frame clones and leaves out a portion. This table has roughly 500,000 clones, 70% to 90% appearing once. The chain employs TRBV18 and TRBJ2-1; TRBD2 agrees at 7 bases. The material sequenced was peripheral blood. The TCR sequence derives from a human donor in a cohort sampled during active COVID-19. CDR3 coding DNA: TGTGCCAGCTCACCCCCAATCGGGACTAACAATGAGCAGTTCTTC. Its protein is CASSPPIGTNNEQFF.